This T cell receptor beta chain was obtained from a study of blood T cells in healthy people across ages. Study conclusions and caveats: Reliance upon unsorted PBMCs precluded definitive naive versus antigen-experienced comparison. Total diversity from one million sequenced T cells was likely underestimated. A roughly linear age-dependent decrease characterized TCR beta diversity per million T cells.

This clonotype was recorded a few times. No antigen is known for it. This CDR3 spans 14 amino acids. The V and J ends lost 7 bases and 1 base respectively, with 13 bases between them. All donors came from Russia, were Caucasian and healthy, and spanned ages about 6 to 100. Primers used in a second PCR of roughly 6 to 11 cycles were a sample-barcoded 5' primer and a J-beta primer mix. TCRdb processed the 5' RACE reads anew with MiXCR; each CDR3 protein has one entry. The sample contains fewer than 1 million distinct CDR3 sequences, under 55% of which appear only once. The receptor was isolated from a man between 60 and 75 years old in good health. This chain connects TRBV12-3 or TRBV12-4 to TRBJ2-5; D could derive from TRBD1 or TRBD2 (6 bases each). The sequencing sample was made of blood. In nucleotides, the CDR3 is TGTGCCAGCACTACAGGGACTTCCCAAGAGACCCAGTACTTC. This gives the protein CASTTGTSQETQYF.